This T cell receptor (beta chain) appears in the sequencing data of a study of blood T cell repertoires in COVID-19. The CDR3 totals 15 residues. V shed 5 bases and J 4 bases; nucleotides not matched to a gene: 5. The germline V gene encodes CDR1 SGHNT and CDR2 YENEEA. The data were produced by immunoSEQ multiplex PCR, yet TCRdb's version contains in-frame clones alone and is incomplete. The sample lists roughly 200,000 clones; around 84% were seen once. The material sequenced was peripheral blood. The V and J genes are TRBV11-3 and TRBJ2-1, with TRBD1 matching 10 bases. This sequence was found in a woman older than 75 with acute or convalescent COVID-19. This chain's CDR3 is CASSPPGQGYNEQFF. The CDR3 region has the DNA TGTGCCAGCAGCCCCCCGGGACAGGGGTACAATGAGCAGTTCTTC.